This section outlines one TCR beta chain sequence together with its context. Its antigen remains unknown. The data were obtained in a study of identical twins. TCRdb used MiXCR to reprocess the 5' RACE reads, holding one entry per CDR3 protein. The top ten hold 5% to 5.5% of the sample, which has around 230,000 distinct CDR3 sequences, 9.4% seen once. Regarding the study as a whole: Zero-insertion analyses could be partly confounded by invariant MAIT and iNKT cells. Among out-of-frame alpha sequences shared by twins, low generation probability occurred in excess.

CDR1 MNHEY and CDR2 SVGEGT come from the germline V gene. The CDR3 loop spans 14 amino acids. Trimming took off 4 bases at V and 2 bases at J, with 12 bases between the two ends. The rearrangement uses TRBV6-2 or TRBV6-3 and TRBJ2-7; D call uncertain. The sample was memory (CD45RO+) T cells sorted from blood. The receptor was isolated from a woman younger than 30 in good health. CDR3 sequence reads: CASSLAGLPYEQYF. For the CDR3, the DNA is TGTGCCAGCAGTTTAGCCGGGCTTCCCTACGAGCAGTACTTC.